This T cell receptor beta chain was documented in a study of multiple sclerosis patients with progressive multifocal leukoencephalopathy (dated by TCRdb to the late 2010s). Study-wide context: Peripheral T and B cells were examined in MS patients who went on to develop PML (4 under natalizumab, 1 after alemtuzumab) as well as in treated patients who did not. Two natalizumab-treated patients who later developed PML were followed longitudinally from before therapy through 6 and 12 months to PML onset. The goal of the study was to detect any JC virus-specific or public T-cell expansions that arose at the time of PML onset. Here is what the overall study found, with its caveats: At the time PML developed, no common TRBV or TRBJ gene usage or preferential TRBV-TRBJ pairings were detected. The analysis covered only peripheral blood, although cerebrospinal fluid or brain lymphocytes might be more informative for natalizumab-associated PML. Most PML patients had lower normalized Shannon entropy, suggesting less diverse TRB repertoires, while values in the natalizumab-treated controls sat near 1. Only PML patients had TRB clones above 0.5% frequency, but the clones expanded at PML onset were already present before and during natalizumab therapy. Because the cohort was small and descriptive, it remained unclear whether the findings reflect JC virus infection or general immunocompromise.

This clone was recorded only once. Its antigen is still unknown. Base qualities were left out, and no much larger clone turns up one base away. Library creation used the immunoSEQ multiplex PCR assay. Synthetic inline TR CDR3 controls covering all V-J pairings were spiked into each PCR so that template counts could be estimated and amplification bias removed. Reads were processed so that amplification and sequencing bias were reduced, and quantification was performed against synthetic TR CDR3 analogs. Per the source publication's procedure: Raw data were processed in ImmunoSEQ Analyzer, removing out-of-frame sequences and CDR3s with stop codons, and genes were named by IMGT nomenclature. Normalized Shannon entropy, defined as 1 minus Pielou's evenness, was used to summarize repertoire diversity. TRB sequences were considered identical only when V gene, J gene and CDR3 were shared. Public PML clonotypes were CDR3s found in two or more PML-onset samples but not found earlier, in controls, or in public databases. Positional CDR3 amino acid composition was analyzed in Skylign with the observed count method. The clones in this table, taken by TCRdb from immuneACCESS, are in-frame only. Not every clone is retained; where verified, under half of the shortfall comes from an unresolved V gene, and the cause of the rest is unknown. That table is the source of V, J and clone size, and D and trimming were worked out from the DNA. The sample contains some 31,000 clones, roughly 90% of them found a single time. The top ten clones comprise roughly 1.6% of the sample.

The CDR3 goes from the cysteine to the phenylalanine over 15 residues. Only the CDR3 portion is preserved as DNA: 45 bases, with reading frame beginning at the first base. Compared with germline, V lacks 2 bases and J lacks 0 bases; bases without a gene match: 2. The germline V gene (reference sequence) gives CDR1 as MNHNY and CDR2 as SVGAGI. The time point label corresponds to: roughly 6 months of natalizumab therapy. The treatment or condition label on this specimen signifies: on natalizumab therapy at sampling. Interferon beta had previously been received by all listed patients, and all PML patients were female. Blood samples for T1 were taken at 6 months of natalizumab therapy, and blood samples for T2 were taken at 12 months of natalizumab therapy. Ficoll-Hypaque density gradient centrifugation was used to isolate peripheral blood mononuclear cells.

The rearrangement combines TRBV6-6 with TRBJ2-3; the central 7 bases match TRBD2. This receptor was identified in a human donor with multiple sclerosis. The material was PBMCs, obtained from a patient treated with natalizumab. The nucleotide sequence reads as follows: TGTGCCAGCAGTTACGAGACTAGCAGCACAGATACGCAGTATTTT. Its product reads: CASSYETSSTDTQYF.